A selection of T cell receptor beta chains follows, all from one sample in a study of cytomegalovirus exposure and HLA in healthy donors. Profiled with immunoSEQ multiplex PCR; TCRdb holds only in-frame clones, not every one. Among 100,000 or so clones listed, roughly 85% were seen once. Sequencing was carried out using PBMCs. The source of these receptors is a woman aged 40 to 50 in good health and CMV-seronegative. The CDR3 runs from the conserved cysteine through the conserved F or W. Each record gives: D gene, J gene, clone size, V gene, CDR3 protein, CDR3 DNA. The D gene is left open where the match is weak. Rows give clone size only sometimes, using once, few, many, or a class for an expanded clone.

>NA|TRBJ1-2|NA|TRBV11-2
CASSLDPLGGHGYGYTF
TGTGCCAGCAGCTTAGATCCCCTGGGGGGGCATGGCTATGGCTACACCTTC
>NA|TRBJ1-2|NA|TRBV25-1
CASSKEFLYGYTF
TGTGCCAGCAGTAAGGAGTTTCTCTATGGCTACACCTTC
>TRBD1|TRBJ1-6|few|TRBV27
CASSLFDRVNSPLHF
TGTGCCAGCAGTTTATTCGACAGGGTTAATTCACCCCTCCACTTT
>TRBD2|TRBJ2-3|NA|TRBV10-3
CAISELLAGGHGPDTQYF
TGTGCCATCAGTGAGCTACTAGCGGGAGGCCACGGCCCAGATACGCAGTATTTT
>TRBD2|TRBJ2-1|NA|TRBV2
CASSNSGGGYNEQFF
TGTGCCAGCAGTAACAGCGGGGGGGGTTACAATGAGCAGTTCTTC
>TRBD1|TRBJ2-1|NA|TRBV19
CASRDRGYNEQFF
TGTGCCAGCCGGGACAGGGGATACAATGAGCAGTTCTTC
>TRBD1|TRBJ1-5|NA|TRBV5-1
CASSWTGNSNQPQHF
TGCGCCAGCAGCTGGACAGGAAATAGCAATCAGCCCCAGCATTTT
>NA|TRBJ1-1|NA|TRBV18
CASSPPQGAWTEAFF
TGTGCCAGCTCACCACCACAGGGTGCTTGGACTGAAGCTTTCTTT
>NA|TRBJ1-1|NA|TRBV9
CASSVGAQMNTEAFF
TGTGCCAGCAGCGTGGGGGCGCAGATGAACACTGAAGCTTTCTTT
>NA|TRBJ1-2|NA|TRBV20-1
CSATGEYGYTF
TGCAGTGCTACGGGGGAGTATGGCTACACCTTC